Below are 12 T cell receptor beta chains sequenced from a single sample in a study of T cells in women clearing cervical HPV infection. Some clones are missing from TCRdb's copy, which holds only in-frame ones; the method was immunoSEQ multiplex PCR. With about 48,000 clones in the sample, the ten largest clones hold 1.5% to 2%. The sample comprised blood buffy coat. Receptor source: a woman aged 18-69 years with a cervical HPV16 infection that either progressed to CIN3+ or cleared (not recorded which).

In regard to this clone: The CDR3 extends 3 residues past the end of the read, so its final part is completed from the germline J gene. V gene TRBV28 combines with J gene TRBJ2-3; unclear D gene. Germline CDR1 reads MDHEN; CDR2 reads SYDVKM. This CDR3 is 11 amino acids long. The ends were cut back, 6 bases at V and 6 bases at J, with 7 bases in the middle. The CDR3 DNA, read in part, is TGTGCCAGCAGCCCCGGGGATACG. It specifies CASSPGDT. In full, the CDR3 is CASSPGDTQYF. Full variable domain (rest looked up from reference TRBV28 and TRBJ2-3): DVKVTQSSRYLVKRTGEKVFLECVQDMDHENMFWYRQDPGLGLRLIYFSYDVKMKEKGDIPEGYSVSREKKERFSLILESASTNQTSMYLCASSPGDTQYFGPGTRLTVL.

On this clone itself: The sequence runs out 3 residues before the end of the CDR3; the remainder is reconstructed from the germline J gene. The chain uses TRBV5-1 and TRBJ1-6; D is possibly TRBD1 (6 bases). The CDR3 totals 16 residues. Looked up from germline, CDR1 is SGHRS and CDR2 is YFSETQ. The ends were cut back, 4 bases at V and 2 bases at J, with 13 bases in the middle. This chain's CDR3 is CASSPAAGAYNSPLHF. The covered CDR3 bases are TGCGCCAGCAGCCCCGCGGCAGGGGCCTATAATTCACCC.

For this clone: The missing CDR3 end, 3 residues past where the read stops, is filled in from the germline J gene. The chain uses TRBV7-9 and TRBJ2-1; TRBD2 might be the D (5 bases). The germline V and J ends were trimmed by 5 bases and 0 bases, with 11 bases remaining between them. From germline, CDR1 is SEHNR and CDR2 FQNEAQ (reference sequence). The CDR3 has 15 amino acids. The CDR3 protein is CASSARATSYNEQFF. CDR3 DNA, as far as it was read: TGTGCCAGCAGCGCGAGGGCCACCTCCTACAATGAG.

Remarks on this clone: The CDR3 end falls 3 residues outside the read, so it is completed with the germline J gene. The rearrangement uses TRBV19 and TRBJ1-5; TRBD1 might be the D (5 bases). The CDR3 is 15 amino acids. Germline lookup yields CDR1 LNHDA and CDR2 SQIVND (reference sequence). V lost 5 bases to trimming and J lost 0 bases, with 11 bases between them. CDR3 DNA (partial): TGTGCCAGTAGTCGACAGACGAATAGCAATCAGCCC. Translating gives CASSRQTNSNQP. The complete CDR3 sequence is CASSRQTNSNQPQHF.

As for this clone: The read halts 3 residues ahead of the CDR3 end, with the missing end drawn from the germline J gene. The chain recombines TRBV20-1 with TRBJ1-6, with D unresolved. V lost 0 bases to trimming and J lost 7 bases, with 13 bases between them. Germline CDR1 DFQATT, CDR2 SNEGSKA (reference sequence). This CDR3 is built from 15 residues. The sequenced CDR3 bases are TGCAGTGCTAGAGATCGGTCGCTGCTCAATTCACCC. This codes for CSARDRSLLNSP. The full CDR3 reads CSARDRSLLNSPLHF.

In regard to this clone: The missing CDR3 end, 3 residues past where the read stops, is filled in from the germline J gene. The V call is TRBV10-1, the J call TRBJ2-3, with 9 nucleotides matching TRBD1. Per the germline V gene, CDR1 is WNHNN and CDR2 is SYGVQD (reference sequence). The CDR3 is made up of 15 amino acids. Germline trimming cut 4 bases from V and 4 bases from J; bases unmatched to any gene: 6. CDR3 protein: CASSGGQGTPDTQYF. The covered CDR3 bases are TGCGCCAGCAGTGGAGGACAGGGGACCCCAGATACG.

To note about this clone: The read ends 3 residues before the CDR3 terminus; that terminus is restored from the germline J gene. The chain joins TRBV20-1 to TRBJ1-1; 9 bases match TRBD1. V lost 5 bases, J lost 4 bases, and 8 bases stayed unmatched. Looked up from germline, CDR1 is DFQATT and CDR2 is SNEGSKA (reference sequence). The CDR3 length is 14 residues. CDR3 region: CSARKVTGGTEAFF. CDR3 bases read: TGCAGTGCTCGGAAAGTGACAGGGGGCACTGAA.

A note on this clone: The read ends 3 residues shy of where the CDR3 ends; the end is completed using the germline J gene. This sequence joins TRBV5-5 and TRBJ2-1; D unclear. Germline assignment: CDR1 SGHKS and CDR2 YYEKEE (reference sequence). CDR3 length equals 14 residues. V was trimmed by 2 bases and J by 8 bases, leaving 14 bases between them. The CDR3 loop is CASSFQTGRDEQFF. CDR3 DNA (partial): TGTGCCAGCAGCTTTCAAACCGGCCGGGATGAG.

About this clone itself: The read gets to within 3 residues of the CDR3 end, and the germline J gene fills in the rest. The gene calls are TRBV7-9 and TRBJ1-2; D might be TRBD1 (6 bases). V lost 7 bases and J 6 bases, leaving 12 bases between the germline ends. The germline gives CDR1 SEHNR, CDR2 FQNEAQ (reference sequence). The length of the CDR3 is 12 residues. The part of the CDR3 DNA that was read is TGTGCCAGCACAGGGGAGAGCGATGGC. The encoded protein is CASTGESDG. The CDR3 in full is CASTGESDGYTF.

In the case of this clone: The CDR3 end falls 3 residues outside the read, so it is completed with the germline J gene. The rearrangement joins TRBV27 to TRBJ2-7; possible D gene TRBD2, 6 bases. The CDR3 has 15 amino acids. Germline-derived CDR1 and CDR2 are MNHEY and SMNVEV (reference sequence). The V end was cut by 4 bases, the J end by 1 base, with 14 bases between. The part of the CDR3 DNA that was read is TGTGCCAGCAGTTATTATAGCGGACTGTCCTACGAG. Translated, it gives CASSYYSGLSYE. The CDR3, in full, reads CASSYYSGLSYEQYF.

Of note for this clone: The read comes to an end 3 residues before the CDR3 does, leaving the germline J gene to fill in the end. The J gene is TRBJ2-7, the V gene TRBV6-2 or TRBV6-3, with 8 bases that match TRBD2. The CDR3 loop spans 14 amino acids. Looked up from germline, CDR1 is MNHEY and CDR2 is SVGEGT. V lost 4 bases and J lost 6; bases outside the gene matches: 8. Incomplete CDR3 DNA: TGTGCCAGCAGTTCAACGGGGGGGTTGTCCGAG. Translation gives CASSSTGGLSE. The entire CDR3 sequence reads CASSSTGGLSEQYF.

Turning to this clone: The read ends 3 residues before the CDR3 terminus; that terminus is restored from the germline J gene. This sequence joins TRBV7-6 and TRBJ2-1, with D uncertain. This CDR3 contains 16 residues. Germline V gene data show CDR1 as SGHVS and CDR2 as FNYEAQ. V was clipped by 5 bases and J by 6 bases, with 20 bases between them. CDR3 bases read: TGTGCCAGCAGCATCCGCACATTGGGCTTCTCCAATGAG. It yields the protein CASSIRTLGFSNE. The whole CDR3 sequence reads CASSIRTLGFSNEQFF.